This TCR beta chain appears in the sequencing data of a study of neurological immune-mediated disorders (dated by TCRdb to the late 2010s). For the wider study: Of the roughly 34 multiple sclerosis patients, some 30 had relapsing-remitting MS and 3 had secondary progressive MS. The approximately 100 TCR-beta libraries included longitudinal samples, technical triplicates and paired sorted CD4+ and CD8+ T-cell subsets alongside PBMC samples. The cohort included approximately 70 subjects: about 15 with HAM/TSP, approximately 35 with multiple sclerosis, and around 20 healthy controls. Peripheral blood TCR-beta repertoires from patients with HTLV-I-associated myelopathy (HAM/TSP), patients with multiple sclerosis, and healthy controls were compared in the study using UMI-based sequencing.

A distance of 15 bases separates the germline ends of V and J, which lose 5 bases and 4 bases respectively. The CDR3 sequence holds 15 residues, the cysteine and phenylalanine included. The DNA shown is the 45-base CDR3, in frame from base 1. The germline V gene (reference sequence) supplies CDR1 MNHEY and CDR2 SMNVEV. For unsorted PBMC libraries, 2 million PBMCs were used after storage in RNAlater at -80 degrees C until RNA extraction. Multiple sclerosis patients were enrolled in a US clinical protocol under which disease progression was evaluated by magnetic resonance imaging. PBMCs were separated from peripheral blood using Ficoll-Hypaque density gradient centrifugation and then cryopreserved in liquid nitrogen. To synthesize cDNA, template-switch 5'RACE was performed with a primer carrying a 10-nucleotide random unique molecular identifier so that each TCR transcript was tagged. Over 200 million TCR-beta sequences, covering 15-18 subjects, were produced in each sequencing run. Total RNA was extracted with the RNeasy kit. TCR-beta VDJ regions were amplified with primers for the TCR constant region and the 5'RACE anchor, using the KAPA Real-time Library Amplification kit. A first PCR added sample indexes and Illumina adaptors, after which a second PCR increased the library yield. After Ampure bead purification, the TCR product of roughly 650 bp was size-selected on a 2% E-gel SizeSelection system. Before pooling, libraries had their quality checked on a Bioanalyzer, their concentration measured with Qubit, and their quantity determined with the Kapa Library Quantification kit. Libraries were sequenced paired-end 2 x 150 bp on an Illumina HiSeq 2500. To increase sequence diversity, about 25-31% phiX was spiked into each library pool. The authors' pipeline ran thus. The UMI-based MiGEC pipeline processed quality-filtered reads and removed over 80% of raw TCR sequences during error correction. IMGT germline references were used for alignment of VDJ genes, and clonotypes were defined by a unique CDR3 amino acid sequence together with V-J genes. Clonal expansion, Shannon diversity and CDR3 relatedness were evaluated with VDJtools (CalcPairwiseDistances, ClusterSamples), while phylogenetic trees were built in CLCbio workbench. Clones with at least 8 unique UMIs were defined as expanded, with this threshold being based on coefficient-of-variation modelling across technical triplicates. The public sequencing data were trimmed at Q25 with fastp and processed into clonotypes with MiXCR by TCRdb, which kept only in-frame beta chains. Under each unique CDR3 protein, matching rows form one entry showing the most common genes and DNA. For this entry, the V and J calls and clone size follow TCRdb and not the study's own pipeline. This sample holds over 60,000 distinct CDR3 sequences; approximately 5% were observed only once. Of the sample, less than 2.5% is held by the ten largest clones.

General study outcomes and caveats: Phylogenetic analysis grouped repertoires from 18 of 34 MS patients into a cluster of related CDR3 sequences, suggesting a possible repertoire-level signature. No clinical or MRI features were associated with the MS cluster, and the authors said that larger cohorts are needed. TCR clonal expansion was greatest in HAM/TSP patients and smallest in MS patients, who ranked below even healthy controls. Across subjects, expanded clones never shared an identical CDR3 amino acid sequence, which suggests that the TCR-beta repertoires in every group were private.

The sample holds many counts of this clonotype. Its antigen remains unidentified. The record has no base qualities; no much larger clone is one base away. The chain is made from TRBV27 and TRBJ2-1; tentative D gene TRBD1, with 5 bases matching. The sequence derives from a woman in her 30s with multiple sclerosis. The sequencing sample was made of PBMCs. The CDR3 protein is CASSLQGVMYNEQFF. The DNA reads TGTGCCAGCAGTCTCCAGGGTGTCATGTACAATGAGCAGTTCTTC.